This TCR beta chain was retrieved from a study of T cells in Graves' hyperthyroidism and ophthalmopathy. CDR3 length: 16 amino acids. Trimming removed 3 bases at V and 8 bases at J, with 22 bases between. Germline CDR1 and CDR2: LGHDT and YNNKEL (reference sequence). Many counts were recorded for this clonotype. TCR beta CDR3 regions were amplified from RNA transcripts. Using the HTBI primer set, a first-round RT-PCR was run on the TCR CDR3. MiXCR, run by TCRdb on the multiplex PCR reads, gives a single entry per CDR3 protein. This table has hundreds of thousands of distinct CDR3 sequences, about 12% appearing once. Exclusion criteria comprised uncontrolled infection, other autoimmune disease, pregnancy or lactation. Diagnoses rested on clinical symptoms, serum thyroxine and TRAb, thyroid ultrasound and orbital computed tomography.

Sequencing was carried out using blood. This sequence originates from a young woman with Graves' hyperthyroidism. The chain carries TRBV3-1 and TRBJ1-2; D is possibly TRBD1 (6 bases). CDR3: CASSHRGLGHSVGYTF. CDR3 coding DNA: TGTGCCAGCAGCCATCGGGGATTGGGACATAGTGTCGGCTACACCTTC.